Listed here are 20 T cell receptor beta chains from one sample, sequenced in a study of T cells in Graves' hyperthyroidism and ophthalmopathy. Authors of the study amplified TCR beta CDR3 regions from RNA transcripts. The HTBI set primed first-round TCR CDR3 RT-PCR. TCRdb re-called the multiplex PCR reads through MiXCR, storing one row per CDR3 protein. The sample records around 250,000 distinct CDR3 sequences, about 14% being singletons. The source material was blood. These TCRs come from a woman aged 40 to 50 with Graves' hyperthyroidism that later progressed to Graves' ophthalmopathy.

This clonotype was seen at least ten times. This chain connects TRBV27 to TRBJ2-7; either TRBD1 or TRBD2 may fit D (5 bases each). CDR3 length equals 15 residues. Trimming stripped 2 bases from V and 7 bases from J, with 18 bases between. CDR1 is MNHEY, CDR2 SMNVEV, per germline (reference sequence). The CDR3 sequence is CASSLHPSSGLEQYF. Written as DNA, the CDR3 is TGTGCCAGCAGTTTACACCCCAGTTCGGGGCTTGAGCAGTACTTC.

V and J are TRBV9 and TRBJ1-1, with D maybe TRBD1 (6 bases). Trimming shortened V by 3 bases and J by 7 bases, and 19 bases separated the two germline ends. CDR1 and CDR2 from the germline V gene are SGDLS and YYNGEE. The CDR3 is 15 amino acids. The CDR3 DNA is TGTGCCAGCAGCGCTAACCCGACGGGGGGCGATGAAGCTTTCTTT. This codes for CASSANPTGGDEAFF.

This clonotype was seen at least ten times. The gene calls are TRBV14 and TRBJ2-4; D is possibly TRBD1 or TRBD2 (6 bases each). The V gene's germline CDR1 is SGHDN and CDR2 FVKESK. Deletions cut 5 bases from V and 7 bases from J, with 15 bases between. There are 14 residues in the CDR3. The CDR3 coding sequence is TGTGCCAGCAGCAAGAGAGGGGGGAGTAACATTCAGTACTTC. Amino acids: CASSKRGGSNIQYF.

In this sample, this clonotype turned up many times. The CDR3 sequence is CSARGGRDYEQYF. The CDR3, as DNA: TGCAGTGCTAGGGGCGGGAGAGACTACGAGCAGTACTTC. The chain is built from TRBV20-1 and TRBJ2-7; 7 nucleotides agree with TRBD2. Germline CDR1 DFQATT, CDR2 SNEGSKA (reference sequence). The CDR3 sequence is 13 residues long. V lost 3 bases and J lost 3; bases outside the gene matches: 5.

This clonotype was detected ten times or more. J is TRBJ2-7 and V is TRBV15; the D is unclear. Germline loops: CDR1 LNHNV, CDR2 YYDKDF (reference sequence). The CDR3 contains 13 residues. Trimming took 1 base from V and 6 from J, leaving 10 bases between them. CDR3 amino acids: CATSRVISSEQYF. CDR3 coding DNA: TGTGCCACCAGCAGAGTCATTTCTAGCGAGCAGTACTTC.

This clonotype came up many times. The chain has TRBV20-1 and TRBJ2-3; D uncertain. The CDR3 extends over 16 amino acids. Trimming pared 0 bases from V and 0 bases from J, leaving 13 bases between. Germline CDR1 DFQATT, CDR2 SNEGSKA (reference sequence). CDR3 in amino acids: CSARDRMSVSTDTQYF. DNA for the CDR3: TGCAGTGCTAGAGATCGTATGAGCGTTAGCACAGATACGCAGTATTTT.

The CDR3 region has the DNA TGCGCCAGCAGCGGACGGACTAGCGGGAGAGGCAATGAGCAGTTCTTC. It yields the protein CASSGRTSGRGNEQFF. This rearrangement joins TRBV4-1 to TRBJ2-1, with 13 bases that match TRBD2. The CDR3 contains 16 residues. Germline CDR1 reads MGHRA; CDR2 reads YSYEKL. The V segment lost 5 bases and the J segment 6 bases; nucleotides outside the gene matches: 7.

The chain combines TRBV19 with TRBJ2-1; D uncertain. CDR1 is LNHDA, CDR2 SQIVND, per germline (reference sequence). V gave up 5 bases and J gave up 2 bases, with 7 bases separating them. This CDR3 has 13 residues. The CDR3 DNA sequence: TGTGCCAGTAGTTTCGCCACCTACAATGAGCAGTTCTTC. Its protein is CASSFATYNEQFF.

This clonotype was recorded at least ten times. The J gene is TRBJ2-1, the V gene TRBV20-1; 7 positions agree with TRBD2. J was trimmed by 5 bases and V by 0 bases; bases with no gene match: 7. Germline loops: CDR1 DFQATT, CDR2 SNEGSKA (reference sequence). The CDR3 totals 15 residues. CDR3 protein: CSARDPSGGNNEQFF. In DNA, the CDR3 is TGCAGTGCTAGAGATCCTAGCGGAGGGAACAATGAGCAGTTCTTC.

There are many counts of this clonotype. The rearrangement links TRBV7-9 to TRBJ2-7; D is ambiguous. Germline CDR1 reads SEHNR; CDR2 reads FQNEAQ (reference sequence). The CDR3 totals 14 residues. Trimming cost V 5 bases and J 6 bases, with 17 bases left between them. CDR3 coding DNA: TGTGCCAGCAGCCGTGGGGAAACACCTTTCGAGCAGTACTTC. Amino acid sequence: CASSRGETPFEQYF.

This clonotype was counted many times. CDR3 sequence: CASSTVGARGTDTQYF. In DNA form, the CDR3 reads TGTGCCAGCAGCACGGTGGGGGCCAGGGGCACAGATACGCAGTATTTT. The rearrangement links TRBV3-1 to TRBJ2-3; perhaps TRBD1 as D (6 bases). The CDR3 is 16 amino acids. Germline V CDR1 and CDR2: LGHDT, YNNKEL (reference sequence). Trimming took 5 bases from V and 1 from J, leaving 16 bases between them.

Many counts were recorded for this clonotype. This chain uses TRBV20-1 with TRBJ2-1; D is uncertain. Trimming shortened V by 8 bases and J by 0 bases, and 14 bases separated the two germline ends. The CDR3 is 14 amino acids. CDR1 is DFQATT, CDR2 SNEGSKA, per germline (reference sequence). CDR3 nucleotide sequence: TGCAGTTCATCGACCGCCAGCTCCTACAATGAGCAGTTCTTC. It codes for CSSSTASSYNEQFF.

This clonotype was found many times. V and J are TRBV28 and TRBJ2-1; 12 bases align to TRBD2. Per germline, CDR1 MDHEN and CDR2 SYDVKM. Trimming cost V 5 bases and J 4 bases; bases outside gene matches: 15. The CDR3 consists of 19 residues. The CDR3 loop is CASSDMGQLTSGSYNEQFF. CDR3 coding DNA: TGTGCCAGCAGTGACATGGGACAGTTGACTAGCGGGAGTTACAATGAGCAGTTCTTC.

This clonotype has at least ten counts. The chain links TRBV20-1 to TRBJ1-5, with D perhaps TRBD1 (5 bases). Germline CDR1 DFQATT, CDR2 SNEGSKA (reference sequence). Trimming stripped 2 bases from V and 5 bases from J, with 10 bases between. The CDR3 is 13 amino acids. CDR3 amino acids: CSARLQVDQPQHF. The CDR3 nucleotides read TGCAGTGCTAGACTACAGGTTGATCAGCCCCAGCATTTT.

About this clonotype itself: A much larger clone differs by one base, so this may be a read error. CDR3 in DNA: TGCAGTGCGAAAAAAAATTGGGGTAACACTGGAGCTTTCTTT. As protein: CSAKKNWGNTGAFF. This chain links TRBV20-1 with TRBJ1-1; D is unresolved. This CDR3 comprises 14 residues. Per germline, CDR1 DFQATT and CDR2 SNEGSKA (reference sequence).

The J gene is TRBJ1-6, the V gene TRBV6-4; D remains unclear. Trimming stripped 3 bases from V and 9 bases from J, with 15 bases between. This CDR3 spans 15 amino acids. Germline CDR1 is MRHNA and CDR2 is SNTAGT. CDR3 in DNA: TGTGCCAGCAGTGAAGATGGGTGGGGTACTTCACCCCTCCACTTT. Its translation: CASSEDGWGTSPLHF.

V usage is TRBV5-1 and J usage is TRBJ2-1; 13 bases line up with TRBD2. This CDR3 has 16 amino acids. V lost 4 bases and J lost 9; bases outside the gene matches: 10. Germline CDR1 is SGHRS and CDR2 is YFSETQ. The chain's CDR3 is CASSPLGTSGTGEQFF. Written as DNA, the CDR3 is TGCGCCAGCAGCCCGCTGGGGACTAGCGGGACCGGTGAGCAGTTCTTC.

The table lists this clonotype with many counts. This CDR3 reads CASSLPGYNEQFF. In DNA form, the CDR3 reads TGTGCCAGCAGCCTCCCCGGATACAATGAGCAGTTCTTC. The V gene is TRBV11-2, the J gene TRBJ2-1; D call uncertain. Germline lookup yields CDR1 SGHAT and CDR2 FQNNGV. This CDR3 has 13 amino acids. The V and J ends lost 5 bases and 4 bases respectively, with 9 bases between them.

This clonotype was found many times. CDR3 DNA: TGTGCCAGCAGCTTAGCGAGCAGGGGCAATGAGCAGTTCTTC. Its protein is CASSLASRGNEQFF. The chain carries TRBV7-9 and TRBJ2-1; a weak D match, TRBD1 (6 bases). The germline V gene encodes CDR1 SEHNR and CDR2 FQNEAQ (reference sequence). V was pared by 0 bases and J by 6 bases, with 9 bases between. CDR3 size: 14 residues.

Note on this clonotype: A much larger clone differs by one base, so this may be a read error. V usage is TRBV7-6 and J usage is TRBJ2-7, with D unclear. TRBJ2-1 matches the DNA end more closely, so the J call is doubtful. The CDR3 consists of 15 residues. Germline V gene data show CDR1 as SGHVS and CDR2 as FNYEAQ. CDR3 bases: TGTGCCAGCAGCCCGTCCGTGGATCCGTCCTACGAGCAGTTCTTC. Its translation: CASSPSVDPSYEQFF.